This T cell receptor beta chain comes out of a study of a mutant IDH1 vaccine in newly diagnosed glioma. Overall study context: The start of vaccination came 4-6 weeks after radiotherapy alone, or with temozolomide cycles.

With regard to this clone: The antigen is undetermined.

Documented time point: week 47, end of study. Vaccination used 300 ug of mutant IDH1 20-mer peptide per dose, with topical imiquimod. Clones were read by immunoSEQ multiplex PCR, and TCRdb kept only the in-frame ones, dropping some. The table lists nearly 50,000 clones, approximately 84% of them singletons. This TCR was recovered from a woman in her twenties or thirties with glioma. Some clones in this sample may be carry-over from other donors' samples. The sequencing used PBMCs, collected from a glioma patient whose treatment included an IDH1 peptide vaccine.

The CDR3 sequence is CASSESEVVTEAFF. CDR3 DNA: TGTGCCAGCAGTGAATCGGAGGTTGTCACTGAAGCTTTCTTT. V and J are TRBV25-1 and TRBJ1-1; D is ambiguous. The V gene lost 1 base and the J gene lost 4 bases, with 10 bases spanning the gap. The V gene's germline CDR1 is MGHDK and CDR2 SYGVNS. The CDR3 runs 14 residues.